What follows describes a single T cell receptor (beta chain). Sequenced by immunoSEQ multiplex PCR; TCRdb stores in-frame clones only, minus some. The sample shows tens of thousands of clones, around 84% of them seen only once. The data were obtained in a study of PD-L1 blockade in urothelial cancer. This sample comprised PBMCs, obtained around atezolizumab (anti-PD-L1) treatment. This receptor was taken from a man in his 70s with urothelial cancer.

The CDR3 nucleotides are TGTGCCTGGAGTTTGACGCAGGGGACGAACAATGAGCAGTTCTTC. Amino acids: CAWSLTQGTNNEQFF. The chain has TRBV30 and TRBJ2-1; D might be TRBD1 (6 bases). CDR3 length: 15 amino acids. V was trimmed by 2 bases and J by 5 bases, leaving 16 bases between them. Germline V gene lookup returns CDR1 GTSNPN and CDR2 SVGIG (reference sequence). The full variable domain, rest sourced from reference TRBV30 and TRBJ2-1, is SQTIHQWPATLVQPVGSPLSLECTVEGTSNPNLYWYRQAAGRGLQLLFYSVGIGQISSEVPQNLSASRPQDRQFILSSKKLLLSDSGFYLCAWSLTQGTNNEQFFGPGTRLTVL.